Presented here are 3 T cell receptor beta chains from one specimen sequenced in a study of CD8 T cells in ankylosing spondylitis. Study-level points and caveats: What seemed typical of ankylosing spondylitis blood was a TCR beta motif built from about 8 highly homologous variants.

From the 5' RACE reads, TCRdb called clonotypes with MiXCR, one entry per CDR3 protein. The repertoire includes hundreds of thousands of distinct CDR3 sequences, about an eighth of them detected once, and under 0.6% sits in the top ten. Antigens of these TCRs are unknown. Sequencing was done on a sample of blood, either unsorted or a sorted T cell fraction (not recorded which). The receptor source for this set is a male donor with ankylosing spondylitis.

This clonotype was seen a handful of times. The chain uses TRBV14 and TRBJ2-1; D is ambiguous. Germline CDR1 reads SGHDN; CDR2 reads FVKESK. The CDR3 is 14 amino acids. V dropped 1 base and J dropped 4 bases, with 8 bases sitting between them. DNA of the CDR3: TGTGCCAGCAGCCAAGCTCTCACATACAATGAGCAGTTCTTC. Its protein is CASSQALTYNEQFF.

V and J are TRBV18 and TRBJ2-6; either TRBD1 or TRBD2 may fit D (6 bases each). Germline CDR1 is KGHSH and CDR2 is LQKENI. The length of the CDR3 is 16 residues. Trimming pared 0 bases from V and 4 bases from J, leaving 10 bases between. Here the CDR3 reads CASSPPEGGGANVLTF. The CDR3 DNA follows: TGTGCCAGCTCACCACCCGAAGGGGGGGGGGCCAACGTCCTGACTTTC.

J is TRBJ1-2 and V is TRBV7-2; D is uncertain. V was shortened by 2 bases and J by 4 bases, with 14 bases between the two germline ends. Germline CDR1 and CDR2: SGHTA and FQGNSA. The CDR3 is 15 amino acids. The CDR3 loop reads CASSLFRIGFYGYTF. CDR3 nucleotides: TGTGCCAGCAGCTTATTTCGTATTGGCTTCTATGGCTACACCTTC.